These T cell receptor beta chains were read from a single sample in a study of shared clonotypes between healthy human individuals. Data came from immunoSEQ multiplex PCR; TCRdb stores just in-frame clones and leaves some out. Of 2 million to 3 million clones detected, 93% appear once; the ten largest clones hold about 0.39%. Sequencing was performed on naive CD4+ T cells from PBMCs. The receptors stem from a young man in good health. Some clones in this sample may be carry-over from other donors' samples. Both conserved end residues are part of each CDR3. A D gene is named only where the DNA matches it firmly. The size field is filled for only some rows; it gives once, few, many or a size class.

.	TRBV19	TRBJ2-5	.	TGTGCCAGTAGTATTGTTCCCGGGCCGGAGACCCAGTACTTC	CASSIVPGPETQYF
.	TRBV13	TRBJ1-2	.	TGTGCCAGCACCCAAGAGGGACGGCAGAACTATGGCTACACCTTC	CASTQEGRQNYGYTF
.	TRBV5-4	TRBJ2-6	.	TGTGCCAGCAGCCAAGATCCAGGGGCTGGGGCCAACGTCCTGACTTTC	CASSQDPGAGANVLTF
.	TRBV28	TRBJ1-2	TRBD1	TGTGCCAGCAGTAGACTCCCGGGACAGGGTGAACTGGTTGGCTACACCTTC	CASSRLPGQGELVGYTF
once	TRBV28	TRBJ1-2	.	TGTGCCAGCAGTTTACGGGGGGCAGGCTATGGCTACACCTTC	CASSLRGAGYGYTF
.	TRBV5-1	TRBJ2-3	.	TGCGCCAGCAGCTTAGTTCCCACAGATACGCAGTATTTT	CASSLVPTDTQYF
.	TRBV7-2	TRBJ2-7	TRBD2	TGTGCCAGCAGCTCGGCGGCGGGAGACTCCAAGCAGTACTTC	CASSSAAGDSKQYF
.	TRBV28	TRBJ2-4	.	TGTGCCAGCAGTTTTTCCACGAAAAACATTCAGTACTTC	CASSFSTKNIQYF
.	TRBV5-8	TRBJ1-4	TRBD1	TGTGCCAGCAGCCCGGCGGACAGGGGAACTAATGAAAAACTGTTTTTT	CASSPADRGTNEKLFF
.	TRBV7-2	TRBJ2-2	.	TGTGCCAGCAGCGTCCGCCGGGGGAACGGGGAGCTGTTTTTT	CASSVRRGNGELFF
.	TRBV21-1	TRBJ1-5	.	TGTGCCAGCAGCAAAGTAACAGGGCTTTCCAATCAGCCCCAGCATTTT	CASSKVTGLSNQPQHF
.	TRBV18	TRBJ2-7	.	TGTGCCAGCTCCCTCAGAGCCGACGAGCAGTACTTC	CASSLRADEQYF
.	TRBV5-1	TRBJ1-2	.	TGCGCCAGCAGTCCCGCAGCGGGAGACTATGGCTACACCTTC	CASSPAAGDYGYTF